This TCR beta chain was retrieved from a study of lymphopenia after photon versus proton radiotherapy. Study-wide results and caveats: Better survival with proton therapy was suggested as possible, not demonstrated.

Only in-frame clones appear in the TCRdb table, and some are missing; sequencing was by immunoSEQ multiplex PCR. The profile shows some 30,000 clones, around 90% of them singletons. Trimming pared 5 bases from V and 1 base from J, leaving 27 bases between. This CDR3 spans 19 amino acids. Germline values: CDR1 SGHVS, CDR2 FNYEAQ. This clone was seen a handful of times. Its specificity is not known. The rearrangement links TRBV7-6 to TRBJ2-7; a weak D match, TRBD1 (6 bases). The starting material was peripheral blood, obtained from a patient treated with photon-based radiotherapy. This TCR was sampled from a woman in her forties or fifties with pancreatic cancer. The CDR3 loop is CASSPGVGVGHLGSYEQYF. The CDR3 region has the DNA TGTGCCAGCAGCCCGGGCGTTGGGGTGGGACATCTGGGTTCCTACGAGCAGTACTTC.